Given below is one TCR beta chain in context. CDR3 length: 14 amino acids. The germline V gene has CDR1 LNHDA and CDR2 SQIVND (reference sequence). V lost 3 bases to trimming and J lost 2 bases, with 10 bases between them. These data come from a study of blood T cell repertoires in COVID-19. Sequencing used immunoSEQ multiplex PCR; TCRdb keeps in-frame clones, though not all of them. The sample lists some 350,000 clones; approximately 82% were seen once. Sequenced input: peripheral blood. The chain recombines TRBV19 with TRBJ1-2; weak D call: TRBD1 (6 bases). The sequence was obtained from a man between 25 and 39 years old with active or convalescent COVID-19. CDR3 nucleotides: TGTGCCAGTAGTATTGAGGGGGACAACTATGGCTACACCTTC. Its protein product is CASSIEGDNYGYTF.